The clone carrying this T cell receptor (beta chain) was seen ten or more times. CDR1 and CDR2 (germline): DFQATT, SNEGSKA (reference sequence). Trimming left V 0 bases short and J 1 base short, with 11 bases between. The CDR3 contains 15 residues. This entry comes from a study of T cells in Graves' hyperthyroidism and ophthalmopathy. The study included ophthalmopathy patients with Clinical Activity Score at least 3, NOSPECS grade at least 4 and duration under 3 months. RNA transcripts were the template for amplifying TCR beta CDR3 regions. A set of HTBI primers served as the primers for a first-round RT-PCR of the TCR CDR3. TCRdb redid the calling of the multiplex PCR reads with MiXCR, one entry per CDR3 protein. The repertoire consists of around 350,000 distinct CDR3 sequences, with roughly 15% occurring once and the leading ten covering 15% to 20%.

This receptor was taken from a woman aged 25-40 years with Graves' ophthalmopathy. The sample consisted of blood. The rearrangement joins TRBV20-1 to TRBJ2-3, with D perhaps TRBD1 or TRBD2 (5 bases each). The CDR3 coding sequence is TGCAGTGCTAGAGATTACCAGGGAGGCACAGATACGCAGTATTTT. Protein: CSARDYQGGTDTQYF.